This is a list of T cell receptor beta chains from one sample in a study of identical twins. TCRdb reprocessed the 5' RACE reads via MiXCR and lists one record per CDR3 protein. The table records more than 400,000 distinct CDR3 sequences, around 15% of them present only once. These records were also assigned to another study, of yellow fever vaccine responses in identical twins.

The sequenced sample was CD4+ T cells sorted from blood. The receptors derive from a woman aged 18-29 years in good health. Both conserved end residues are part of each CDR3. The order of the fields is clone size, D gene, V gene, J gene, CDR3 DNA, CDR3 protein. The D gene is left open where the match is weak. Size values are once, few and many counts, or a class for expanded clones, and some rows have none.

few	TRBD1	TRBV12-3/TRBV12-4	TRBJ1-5	TGTGCCAGCAGTTTGAAGGGGGCCCATCAGCCCCAGCATTTT	CASSLKGAHQPQHF
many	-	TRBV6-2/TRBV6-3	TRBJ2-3	TGTGCCAGCAGTTACGGCGGGAGCACAGATACGCAGTATTTT	CASSYGGSTDTQYF
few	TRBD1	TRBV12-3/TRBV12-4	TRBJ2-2	TGTGCCAGCAGGGCGAGACAGGGATACTCCGGGGAGCTGTTTTTT	CASRARQGYSGELFF
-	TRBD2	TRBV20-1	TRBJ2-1	TGCAGTGCTAGAGCGACTAGCGGGGGTACCTATGAGCAGTTCTTC	CSARATSGGTYEQFF
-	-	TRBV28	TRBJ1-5	TGTGCCAGCACCCCCTTAGGGGCTGGAAATCAGCCCCAGCATTTT	CASTPLGAGNQPQHF
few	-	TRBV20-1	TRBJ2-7	TGCAGTGCTAGAGTCGGACAAGTCTACGAGCAGTACTTC	CSARVGQVYEQYF
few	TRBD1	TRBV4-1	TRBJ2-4	TGCGCCAGCAGCCAAGGGACAGGTAACAAAAACATTCAGTACTTC	CASSQGTGNKNIQYF
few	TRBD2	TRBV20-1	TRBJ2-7	TGCAGTGCTTACGGGAGGCTCCCCTACGAGCAGTACTTC	CSAYGRLPYEQYF
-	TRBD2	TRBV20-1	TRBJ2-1	TGCAGTGCCCCACCGGGACTAGCGGGGGGGCAGCAGTTCTTC	CSAPPGLAGGQQFF
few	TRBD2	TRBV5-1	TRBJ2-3	TGCGCCAGCAGCTTGGCCGAGTCTAGCGGGAGTACAGATACGCAGTATTTT	CASSLAESSGSTDTQYF
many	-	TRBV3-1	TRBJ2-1	TGTGCCAGCAGCCTTCTGGGTAATGAGCAGTTCTTC	CASSLLGNEQFF
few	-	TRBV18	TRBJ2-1	TGTGCCAGCTCACCACTCCGACACGTACTTTCCTACAATGAGCAGTTCTTC	CASSPLRHVLSYNEQFF
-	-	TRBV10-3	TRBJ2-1	TGTGCCATACACGACAATAGCATAAATGAGCAGTTCTTC	CAIHDNSINEQFF
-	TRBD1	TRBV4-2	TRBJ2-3	TGTGCCAGCAGCCAAGGGGACAGGCCAGACGCAGATACGCAGTATTTT	CASSQGDRPDADTQYF
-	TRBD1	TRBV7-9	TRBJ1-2	TGTGCCAGCAGCTACCGAGGGACAGGGGAACGATATGGCTACACCTTC	CASSYRGTGERYGYTF